Presented here are 13 T cell receptor beta chains from one specimen sequenced in a study of blood T cell repertoires in COVID-19. Measured with immunoSEQ multiplex PCR; TCRdb has only the in-frame clones, and not every one. The table has over 70,000 clones, roughly 89% seen once. The specimen was peripheral blood. The origin of the receptors is an elderly woman with active or convalescent COVID-19.

The chain is built from TRBV11-2 and TRBJ2-2, with TRBD2 matching 11 bases. The CDR3 has 17 amino acids. J lost 5 bases, V lost 1 base, and 6 bases had no gene match. CDR1 and CDR2 from the germline V gene are SGHAT and FQNNGV. The CDR3 spells CASSLGLLAGGTGELFF. DNA for the CDR3: TGTGCCAGCAGCTTAGGGCTCCTAGCGGGGGGAACCGGGGAGCTGTTTTTT.

The chain carries TRBV6-6 and TRBJ2-7; TRBD1 matches 8 bases. V shed 6 bases and J 5 bases; nucleotides not matched to a gene: 9. The CDR3 contains 14 residues. The germline V gene has CDR1 MNHNY and CDR2 SVGAGI (reference sequence). CDR3 nucleotides: TGTGCCAGCAGAAATGGACAGGGTTCGAACGAGCAGTACTTC. Its translation: CASRNGQGSNEQYF.

V usage is TRBV28 and J usage is TRBJ1-5; perhaps TRBD1 as D (5 bases). The V gene lost 7 bases and the J gene lost 4 bases, with 14 bases spanning the gap. This CDR3 contains 14 residues. Germline CDR1 MDHEN, CDR2 SYDVKM. The chain's CDR3 is CASKTQGGNQPQHF. CDR3 DNA sequence: TGTGCCAGCAAAACTCAGGGTGGAAATCAGCCCCAGCATTTT.

This clone was detected ten times or more. V and J are TRBV24-1 and TRBJ2-3; D unresolved. This CDR3 has 15 amino acids. V was pared by 0 bases and J by 2 bases, with 8 bases between. Germline CDR1 is KGHDR and CDR2 is SFDVKD. For the CDR3, the DNA is TGTGCCACCAGTGATTTGGAGGATACCACAGATACGCAGTATTTT. As protein: CATSDLEDTTDTQYF.

The chain joins TRBV5-1 to TRBJ2-3; TRBD2 aligns across 12 bases. Germline V gene lookup returns CDR1 SGHRS and CDR2 YFSETQ. V was pared by 2 bases and J by 4 bases, with 2 bases of the junction left unmatched. This CDR3 region has 15 residues. Written as DNA, the CDR3 is TGCGCCAGCAGCTTAGGGACTAGCGGGTCAGATACGCAGTATTTT. Protein: CASSLGTSGSDTQYF.

The chain carries TRBV29-1 and TRBJ1-1; 9 bases line up with TRBD1. Unmatched junction bases numbered 8, after V lost 6 bases and J lost 6 bases. The CDR3 contains 13 residues. Germline V CDR1 and CDR2: SQVTM, ANQGSEA. The CDR3 protein is CSVTGTGYSEAFF. CDR3 nucleotides: TGCAGCGTGACCGGGACAGGGTATTCTGAAGCTTTCTTT.

In its sample, this clone was seen once. The chain has TRBV4-1 and TRBJ1-6, with 9 bases that match TRBD1. The CDR3 length is 15 residues. V shed 0 bases, J shed 9 bases, and the junction held 3 bases outside the gene matches. The germline gives CDR1 MGHRA, CDR2 YSYEKL. CDR3 protein: CASSQEGTGFSPLHF. CDR3 in DNA: TGCGCCAGCAGCCAAGAAGGGACAGGGTTTTCACCCCTCCACTTT.

The V and J genes are TRBV6-5 and TRBJ2-7, with D possibly matching TRBD2 (6 bases). This CDR3 spans 13 amino acids. Looked up from germline, CDR1 is MNHEY and CDR2 is SVGAGI. The ends were cut back, 0 bases at V and 3 bases at J, with 6 bases in the middle. The CDR3 DNA follows: TGTGCCAGCAGTTACTCGACTAGCTACGAGCAGTACTTC. Amino acid sequence: CASSYSTSYEQYF.

The chain joins TRBV7-2 to TRBJ1-6, with TRBD1 matching 8 bases. Losses at the gene ends were 3 bases for V and 5 bases for J; bases not matched to a gene: 3. The germline V gene has CDR1 SGHTA and CDR2 FQGNSA. The CDR3 runs to 15 residues. The DNA of the CDR3 is TGTGCCAGCAGCTTGAACAGGGGGAATAATTCACCCCTCCACTTT. It encodes CASSLNRGNNSPLHF. Full variable domain (remainder filled in from reference TRBV7-2 and TRBJ1-6): GAGVSQSPSNKVTEKGKDVELRCDPISGHTALYWYRQSLGQGLEFLIYFQGNSAPDKSGLPSDRFSAERTGGSVSTLTIQRTQQEDSAVYLCASSLNRGNNSPLHFGNGTRLTVT.

This clone showed up just once. J is TRBJ1-4 and V is TRBV5-5, with D tentatively TRBD1 (6 bases). Deletions cut 0 bases from V and 8 bases from J, with 11 bases between. In germline, CDR1 is SGHKS, CDR2 YYEKEE (reference sequence). The CDR3 is 14 residues long. The CDR3 coding sequence is TGTGCCAGCAGCTTGGAGAGGGGGAGAGAAAAACTGTTTTTT. Translation: CASSLERGREKLFF. Combining the CDR3 with reference TRBV5-5 and TRBJ1-4 gives the whole variable domain DAGVTQSPTHLIKTRGQQVTLRCSPISGHKSVSWYQQVLGQGPQFIFQYYEKEERGRGNFPDRFSARQFPNYSSELNVNALLLGDSALYLCASSLERGREKLFFGSGTQLSVL.

The genes are TRBV18 and TRBJ2-7, with 7 nucleotides matching TRBD2. V lost 0 bases, J lost 2 bases, and 1 base stayed unmatched. The CDR3 spans 14 residues. Germline lookup yields CDR1 KGHSH and CDR2 LQKENI. The CDR3 here is CASSPPGLTYEQYF. CDR3 coding DNA: TGTGCCAGCTCACCACCGGGACTAACCTACGAGCAGTACTTC.

The V call is TRBV6-5, the J call TRBJ2-7, with 9 bases matching TRBD1. Germline CDR1 is MNHEY and CDR2 is SVGAGI. The V gene end was trimmed by 7 bases and the J gene end by 8 bases; junction bases not matched to a gene: 12. The CDR3 has 14 residues. CDR3: CASTPGGQGTQQYF. The CDR3 DNA is TGTGCCAGCACCCCTGGGGGACAGGGAACCCAGCAGTACTTC.

The genes are TRBV5-1 and TRBJ2-7; tentatively, D is TRBD1 (6 bases). The CDR3 has 15 residues. V was shortened by 2 bases and J by 4 bases, with 16 bases between the two germline ends. Germline loops: CDR1 SGHRS, CDR2 YFSETQ. The CDR3 loop is CASSFNRASGYEQYF. CDR3 bases: TGCGCCAGCAGCTTTAACAGGGCTTCGGGGTACGAGCAGTACTTC.